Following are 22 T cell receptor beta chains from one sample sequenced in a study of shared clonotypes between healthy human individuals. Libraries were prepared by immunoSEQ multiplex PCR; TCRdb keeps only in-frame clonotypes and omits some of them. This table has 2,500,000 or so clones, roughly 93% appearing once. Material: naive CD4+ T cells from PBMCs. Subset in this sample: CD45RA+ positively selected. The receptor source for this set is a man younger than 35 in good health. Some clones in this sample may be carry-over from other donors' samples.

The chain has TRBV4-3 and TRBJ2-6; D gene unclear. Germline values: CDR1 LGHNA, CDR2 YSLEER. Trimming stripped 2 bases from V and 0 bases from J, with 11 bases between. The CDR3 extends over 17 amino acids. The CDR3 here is CASSQTRVLSGANVLTF. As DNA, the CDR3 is TGCGCCAGCAGCCAAACCCGGGTCCTCTCTGGGGCCAACGTCCTGACTTTC.

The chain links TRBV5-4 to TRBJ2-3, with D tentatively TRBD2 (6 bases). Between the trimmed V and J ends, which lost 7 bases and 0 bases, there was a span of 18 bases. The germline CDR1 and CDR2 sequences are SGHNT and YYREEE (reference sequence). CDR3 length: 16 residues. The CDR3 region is CASGAGGLTSTDTQYF. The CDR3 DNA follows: TGTGCCAGCGGTGCTGGGGGGTTAACTAGCACAGATACGCAGTATTTT.

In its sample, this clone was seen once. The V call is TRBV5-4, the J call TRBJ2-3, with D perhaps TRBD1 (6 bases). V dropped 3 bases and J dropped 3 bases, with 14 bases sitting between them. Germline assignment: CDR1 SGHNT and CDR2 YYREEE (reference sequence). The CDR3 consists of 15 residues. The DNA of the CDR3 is TGTGCCAGCAGCTACCCCACAGGGATGACAGATACGCAGTATTTT. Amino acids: CASSYPTGMTDTQYF.

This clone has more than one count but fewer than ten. The CDR3 is CASSVSSSNQPQHF. The CDR3 DNA reads as TGTGCCAGCAGCGTAAGTAGCAGCAATCAGCCCCAGCATTTT. V is TRBV9 and J is TRBJ1-5; D gene unclear. V lost 1 base to trimming and J lost 1 base, with 6 bases between them. This CDR3 is built from 14 residues. CDR1 and CDR2 (germline): SGDLS, YYNGEE. The full variable domain, its missing parts supplied by reference TRBV9 and TRBJ1-5, is DSGVTQTPKHLITATGQRVTLRCSPRSGDLSVYWYQQSLDQGLQFLIQYYNGEERAKGNILERFSAQQFPDLHSELNLSSLELGDSALYFCASSVSSSNQPQHFGDGTRLSIL.

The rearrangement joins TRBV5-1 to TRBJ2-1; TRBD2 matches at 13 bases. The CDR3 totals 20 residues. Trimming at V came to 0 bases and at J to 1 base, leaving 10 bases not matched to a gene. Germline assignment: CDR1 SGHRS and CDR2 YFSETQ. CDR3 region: CASSLGSTSGRAPSYNEQFF. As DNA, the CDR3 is TGCGCCAGCAGCTTGGGTTCCACTAGCGGGAGGGCCCCTTCCTACAATGAGCAGTTCTTC. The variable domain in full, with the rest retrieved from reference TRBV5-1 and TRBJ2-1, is KAGVTQTPRYLIKTRGQQVTLSCSPISGHRSVSWYQQTPGQGLQFLFEYFSETQRNKGNFPGRFSGRQFSNSRSEMNVSTLELGDSALYLCASSLGSTSGRAPSYNEQFFGPGTRLTVL.

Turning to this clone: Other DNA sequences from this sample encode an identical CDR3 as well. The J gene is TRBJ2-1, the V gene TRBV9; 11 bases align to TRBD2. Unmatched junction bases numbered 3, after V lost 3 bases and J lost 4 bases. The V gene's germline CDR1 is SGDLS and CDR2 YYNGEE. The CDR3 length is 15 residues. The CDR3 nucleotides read TGTGCCAGCAGCGCCGGGACTAGCGGTTACAATGAGCAGTTCTTC. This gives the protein CASSAGTSGYNEQFF. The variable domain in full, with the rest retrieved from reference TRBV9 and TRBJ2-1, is DSGVTQTPKHLITATGQRVTLRCSPRSGDLSVYWYQQSLDQGLQFLIQYYNGEERAKGNILERFSAQQFPDLHSELNLSSLELGDSALYFCASSAGTSGYNEQFFGPGTRLTVL.

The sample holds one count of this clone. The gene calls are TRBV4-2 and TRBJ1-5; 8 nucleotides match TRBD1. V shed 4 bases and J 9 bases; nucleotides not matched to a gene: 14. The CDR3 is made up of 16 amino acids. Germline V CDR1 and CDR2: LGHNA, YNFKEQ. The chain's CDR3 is CASSPQDREAFRPQHF. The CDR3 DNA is TGTGCCAGCAGCCCACAGGACAGGGAGGCCTTTCGGCCCCAGCATTTT.

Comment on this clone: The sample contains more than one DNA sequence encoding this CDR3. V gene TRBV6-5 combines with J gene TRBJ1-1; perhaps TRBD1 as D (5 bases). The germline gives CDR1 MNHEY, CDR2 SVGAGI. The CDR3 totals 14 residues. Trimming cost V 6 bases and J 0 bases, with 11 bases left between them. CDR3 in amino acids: CASSSPGVNTEAFF. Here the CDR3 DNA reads TGTGCCAGCAGCTCCCCGGGGGTGAACACTGAAGCTTTCTTT.

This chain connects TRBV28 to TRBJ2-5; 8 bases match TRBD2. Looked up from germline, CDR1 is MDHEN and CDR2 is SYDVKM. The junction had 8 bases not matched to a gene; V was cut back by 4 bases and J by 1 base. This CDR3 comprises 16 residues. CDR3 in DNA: TGTGCCAGCAGTTCCCCCTGGCGGGGGGCCCAAGAGACCCAGTACTTC. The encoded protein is CASSSPWRGAQETQYF.

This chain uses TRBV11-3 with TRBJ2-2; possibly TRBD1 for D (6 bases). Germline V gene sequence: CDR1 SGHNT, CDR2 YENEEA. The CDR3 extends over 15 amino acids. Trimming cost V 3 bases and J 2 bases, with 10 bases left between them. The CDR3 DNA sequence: TGTGCCAGCAGCTTCTGGGGGCGCAACACCGGGGAGCTGTTTTTT. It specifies CASSFWGRNTGELFF.

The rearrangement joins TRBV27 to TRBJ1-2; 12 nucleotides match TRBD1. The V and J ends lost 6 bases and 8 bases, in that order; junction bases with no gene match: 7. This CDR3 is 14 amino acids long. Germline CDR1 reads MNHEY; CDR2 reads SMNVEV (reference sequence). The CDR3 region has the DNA TGTGCCAGCAGCCGGGACAGGGGGCTGGGAGGCTACACCTTC. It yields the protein CASSRDRGLGGYTF.

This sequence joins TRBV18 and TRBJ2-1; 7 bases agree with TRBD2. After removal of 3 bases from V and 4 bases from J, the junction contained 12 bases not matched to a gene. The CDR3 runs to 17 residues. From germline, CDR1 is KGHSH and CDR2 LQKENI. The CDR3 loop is CASSPQASSGGYNEQFF. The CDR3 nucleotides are TGTGCCAGCTCACCGCAAGCTTCTAGCGGAGGTTACAATGAGCAGTTCTTC.

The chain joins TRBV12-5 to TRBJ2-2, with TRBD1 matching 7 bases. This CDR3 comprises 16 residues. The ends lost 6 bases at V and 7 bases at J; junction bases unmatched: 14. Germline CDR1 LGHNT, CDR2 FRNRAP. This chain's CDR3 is CASGRGVSGGVGELFF. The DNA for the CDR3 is TGTGCTAGTGGCCGGGGCGTGTCAGGGGGAGTCGGGGAGCTGTTTTTT.

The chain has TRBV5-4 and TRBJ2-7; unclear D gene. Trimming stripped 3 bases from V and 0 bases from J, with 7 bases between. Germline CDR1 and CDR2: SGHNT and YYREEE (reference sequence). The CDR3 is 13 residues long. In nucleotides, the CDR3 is TGTGCCAGCAGCTCCTCGGTCTCCTACGAGCAGTACTTC. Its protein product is CASSSSVSYEQYF.

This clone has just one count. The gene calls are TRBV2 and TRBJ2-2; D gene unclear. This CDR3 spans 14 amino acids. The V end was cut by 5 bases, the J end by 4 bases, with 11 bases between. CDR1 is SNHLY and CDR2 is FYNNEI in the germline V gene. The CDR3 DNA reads TGTGCCAGCAGTCTCCTGGTGGGCACCGGGGAGCTGTTTTTT. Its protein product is CASSLLVGTGELFF.

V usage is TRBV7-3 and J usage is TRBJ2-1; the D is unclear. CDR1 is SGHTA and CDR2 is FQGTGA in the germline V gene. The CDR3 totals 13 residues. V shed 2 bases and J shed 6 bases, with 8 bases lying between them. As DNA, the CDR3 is TGTGCCAGCAGCTTACCGCTGGGCAATGAGCAGTTCTTC. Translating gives CASSLPLGNEQFF.

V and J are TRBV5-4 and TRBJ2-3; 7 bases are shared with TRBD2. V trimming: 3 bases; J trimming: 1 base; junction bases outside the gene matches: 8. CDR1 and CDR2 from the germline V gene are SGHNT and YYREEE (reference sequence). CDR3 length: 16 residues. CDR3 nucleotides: TGTGCCAGCAGCTCTGGGGGTCTAGCGGGCACAGATACGCAGTATTTT. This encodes CASSSGGLAGTDTQYF.

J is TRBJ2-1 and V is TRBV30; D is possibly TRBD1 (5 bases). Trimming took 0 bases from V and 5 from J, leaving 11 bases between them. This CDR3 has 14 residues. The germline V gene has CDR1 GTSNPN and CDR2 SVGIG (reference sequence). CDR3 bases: TGTGCCTGGAGTGTACGTGCGACAGACAATGAGCAGTTCTTC. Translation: CAWSVRATDNEQFF.

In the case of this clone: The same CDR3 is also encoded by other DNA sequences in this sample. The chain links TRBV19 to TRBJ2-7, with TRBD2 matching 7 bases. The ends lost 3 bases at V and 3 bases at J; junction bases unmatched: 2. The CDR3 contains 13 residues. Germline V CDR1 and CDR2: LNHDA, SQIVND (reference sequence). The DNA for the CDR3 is TGTGCCAGTAGTATTGGCGGGGGCTACGAGCAGTACTTC. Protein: CASSIGGGYEQYF.

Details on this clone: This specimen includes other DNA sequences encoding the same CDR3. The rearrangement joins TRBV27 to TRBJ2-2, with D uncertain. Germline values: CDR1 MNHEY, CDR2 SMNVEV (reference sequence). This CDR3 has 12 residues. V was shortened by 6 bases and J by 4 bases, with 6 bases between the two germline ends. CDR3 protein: CASSRFTGELFF. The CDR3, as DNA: TGTGCCAGCAGCAGATTCACCGGGGAGCTGTTTTTT.

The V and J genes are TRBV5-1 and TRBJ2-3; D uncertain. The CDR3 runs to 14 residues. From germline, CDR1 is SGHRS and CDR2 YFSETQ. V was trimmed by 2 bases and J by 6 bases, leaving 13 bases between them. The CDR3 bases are TGCGCCAGCAGCTTCGGAAAGGGTGGTGATACGCAGTATTTT. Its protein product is CASSFGKGGDTQYF. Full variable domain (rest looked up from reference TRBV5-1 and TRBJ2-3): KAGVTQTPRYLIKTRGQQVTLSCSPISGHRSVSWYQQTPGQGLQFLFEYFSETQRNKGNFPGRFSGRQFSNSRSEMNVSTLELGDSALYLCASSFGKGGDTQYFGPGTRLTVL.

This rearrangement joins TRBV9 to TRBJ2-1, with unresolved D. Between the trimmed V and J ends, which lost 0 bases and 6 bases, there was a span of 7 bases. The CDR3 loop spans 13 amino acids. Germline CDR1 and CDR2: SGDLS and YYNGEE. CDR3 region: CASSVGSVNEQFF. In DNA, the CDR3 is TGTGCCAGCAGCGTAGGGTCGGTCAATGAGCAGTTCTTC.